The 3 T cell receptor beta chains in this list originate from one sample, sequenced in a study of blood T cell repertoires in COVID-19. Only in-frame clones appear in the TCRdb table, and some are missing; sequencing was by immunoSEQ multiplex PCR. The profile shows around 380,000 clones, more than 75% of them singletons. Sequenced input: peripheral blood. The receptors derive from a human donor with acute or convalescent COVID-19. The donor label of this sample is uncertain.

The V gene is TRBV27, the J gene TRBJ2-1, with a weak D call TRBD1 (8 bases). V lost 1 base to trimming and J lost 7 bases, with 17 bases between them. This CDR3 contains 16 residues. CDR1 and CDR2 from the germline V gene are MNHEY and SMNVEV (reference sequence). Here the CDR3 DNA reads TGTGCCAGCAGTTTATTGGGGGGGACAGGACTGAATGAGCAGTTCTTC. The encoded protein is CASSLLGGTGLNEQFF.

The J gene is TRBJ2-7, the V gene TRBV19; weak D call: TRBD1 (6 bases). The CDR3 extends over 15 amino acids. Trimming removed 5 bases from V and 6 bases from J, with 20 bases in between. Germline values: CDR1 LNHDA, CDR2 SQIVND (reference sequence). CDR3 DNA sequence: TGTGCCAGTAGTCCAACTCAGGGGAACTTCCGCGAGCAGTACTTC. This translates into CASSPTQGNFREQYF.

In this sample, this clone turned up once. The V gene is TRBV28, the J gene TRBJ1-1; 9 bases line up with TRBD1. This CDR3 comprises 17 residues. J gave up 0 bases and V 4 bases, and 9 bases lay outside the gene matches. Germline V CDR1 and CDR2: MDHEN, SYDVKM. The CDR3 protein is CASSSLGQGRMNTEAFF. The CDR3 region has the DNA TGTGCCAGCAGTTCCTTAGGACAGGGGAGGATGAACACTGAAGCTTTCTTT.